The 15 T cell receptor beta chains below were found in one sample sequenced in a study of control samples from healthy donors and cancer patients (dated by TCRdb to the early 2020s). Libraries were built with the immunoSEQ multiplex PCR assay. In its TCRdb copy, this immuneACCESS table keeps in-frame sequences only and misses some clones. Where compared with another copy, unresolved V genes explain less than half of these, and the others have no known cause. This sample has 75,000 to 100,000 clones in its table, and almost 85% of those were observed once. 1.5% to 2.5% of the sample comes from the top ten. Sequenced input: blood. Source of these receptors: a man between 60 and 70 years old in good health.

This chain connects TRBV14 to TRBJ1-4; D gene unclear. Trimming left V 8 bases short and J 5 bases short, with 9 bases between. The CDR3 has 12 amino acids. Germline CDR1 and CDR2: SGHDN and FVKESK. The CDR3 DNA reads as TGTGCCAGCGGACGGTACAATGAAAAACTGTTTTTT. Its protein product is CASGRYNEKLFF.

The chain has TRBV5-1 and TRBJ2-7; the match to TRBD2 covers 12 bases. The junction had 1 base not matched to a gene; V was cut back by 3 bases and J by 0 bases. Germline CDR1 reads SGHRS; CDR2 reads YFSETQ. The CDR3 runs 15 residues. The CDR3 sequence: CASSWTSGDSYEQYF. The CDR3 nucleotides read TGCGCCAGCAGCTGGACTAGCGGGGACTCCTACGAGCAGTACTTC.

The CDR3 loop is CASSSSGGIRNEQFF. Written as DNA, the CDR3 is TGTGCCAGCAGCTCTAGCGGGGGGATTAGGAATGAGCAGTTCTTC. The chain links TRBV7-3 to TRBJ2-1; 11 nucleotides line up with TRBD2. This CDR3 region has 15 residues. In germline, CDR1 is SGHTA, CDR2 FQGTGA. The ends lost 4 bases at V and 7 bases at J; junction bases unmatched: 6.

CDR3 nucleotide sequence: TGTGCCAGCTCACCACCGACTAGTAGGGATACGCAGTATTTT. It translates to CASSPPTSRDTQYF. The chain has TRBV18 and TRBJ2-3; maybe TRBD2 (6 bases). The V gene lost 0 bases and the J gene lost 6 bases, with 10 bases spanning the gap. The CDR3 length is 14 residues. CDR1 and CDR2 from the germline V gene are KGHSH and LQKENI.

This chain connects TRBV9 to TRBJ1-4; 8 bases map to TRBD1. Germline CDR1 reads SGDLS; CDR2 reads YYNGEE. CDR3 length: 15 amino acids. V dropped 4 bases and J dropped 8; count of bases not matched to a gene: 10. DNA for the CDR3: TGTGCCAGCAGCCCCCGACAGGGGAGTAGGGAAAAACTGTTTTTT. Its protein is CASSPRQGSREKLFF.

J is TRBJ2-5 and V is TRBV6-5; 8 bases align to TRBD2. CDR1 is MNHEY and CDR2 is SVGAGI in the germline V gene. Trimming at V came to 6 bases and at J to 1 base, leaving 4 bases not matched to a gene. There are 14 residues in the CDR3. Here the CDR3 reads CASRERGSQETQYF. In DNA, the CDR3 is TGTGCCAGCAGGGAGCGGGGGAGCCAAGAGACCCAGTACTTC.

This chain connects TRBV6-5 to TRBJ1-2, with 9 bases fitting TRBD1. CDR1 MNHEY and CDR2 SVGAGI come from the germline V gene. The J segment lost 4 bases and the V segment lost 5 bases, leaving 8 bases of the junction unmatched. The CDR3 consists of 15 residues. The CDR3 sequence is CASSPQPDRGYGYTF. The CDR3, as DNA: TGTGCCAGCAGTCCTCAACCGGACAGGGGCTATGGCTACACCTTC.

CDR3 nucleotides: TGCAGTTTCCGGGTGGGAGAGACCCAGTACTTC. It specifies CSFRVGETQYF. The rearrangement joins TRBV20-1 to TRBJ2-5; D is uncertain. There are 11 residues in the CDR3. CDR1 and CDR2 from the germline V gene are DFQATT and SNEGSKA (reference sequence). V was trimmed by 8 bases and J by 4 bases, leaving 11 bases between them.

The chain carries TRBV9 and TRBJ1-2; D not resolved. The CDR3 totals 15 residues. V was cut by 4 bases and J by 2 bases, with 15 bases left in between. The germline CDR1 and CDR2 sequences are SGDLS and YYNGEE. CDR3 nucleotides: TGTGCCAGCAGCCCCCTCGATCGAGGAAACTATGGCTACACCTTC. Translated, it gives CASSPLDRGNYGYTF.

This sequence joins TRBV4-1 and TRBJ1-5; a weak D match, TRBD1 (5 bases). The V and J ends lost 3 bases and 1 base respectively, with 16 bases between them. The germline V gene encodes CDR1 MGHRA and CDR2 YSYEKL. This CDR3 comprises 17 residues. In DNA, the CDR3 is TGCGCCAGCAGCCAGGTTTGGGGCGGCGGAAGCAATCAGCCCCAGCATTTT. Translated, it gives CASSQVWGGGSNQPQHF.

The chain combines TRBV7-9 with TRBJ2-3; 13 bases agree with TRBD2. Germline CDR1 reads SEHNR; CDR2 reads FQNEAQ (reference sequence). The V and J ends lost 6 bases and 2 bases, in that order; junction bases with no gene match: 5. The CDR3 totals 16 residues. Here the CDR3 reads CASSILAGGVTDTQYF. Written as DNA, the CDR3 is TGTGCCAGCAGTATACTAGCGGGGGGGGTCACAGATACGCAGTATTTT.

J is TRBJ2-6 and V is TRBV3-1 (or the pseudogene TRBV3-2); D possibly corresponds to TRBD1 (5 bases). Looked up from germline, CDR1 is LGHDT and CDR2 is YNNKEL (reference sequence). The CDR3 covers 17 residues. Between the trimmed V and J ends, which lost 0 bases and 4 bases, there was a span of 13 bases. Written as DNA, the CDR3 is TGTGCCAGCAGCCAAGATGTAGGGGAAGCGGGGGCCAACGTCCTGACTTTC. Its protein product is CASSQDVGEAGANVLTF.

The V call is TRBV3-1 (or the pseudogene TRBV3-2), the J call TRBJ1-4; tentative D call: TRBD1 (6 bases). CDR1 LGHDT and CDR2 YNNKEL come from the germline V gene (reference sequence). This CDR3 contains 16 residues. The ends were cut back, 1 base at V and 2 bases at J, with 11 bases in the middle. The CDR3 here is CASSQATGPTNEKLFF. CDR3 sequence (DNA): TGTGCCAGCAGCCAAGCCACAGGGCCGACTAATGAAAAACTGTTTTTT.

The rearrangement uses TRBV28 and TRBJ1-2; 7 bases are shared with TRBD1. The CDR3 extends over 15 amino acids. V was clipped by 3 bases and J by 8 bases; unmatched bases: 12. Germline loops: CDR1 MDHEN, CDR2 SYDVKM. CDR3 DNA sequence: TGTGCCAGCAGTTTTCGGGACAGCGCTCAATGGGGCTACACCTTC. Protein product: CASSFRDSAQWGYTF.

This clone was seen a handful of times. The CDR3 is CASSTGTGLNNEQFF. As DNA, the CDR3 is TGTGCCAGTAGTACAGGGACAGGACTTAACAATGAGCAGTTCTTC. This chain connects TRBV19 to TRBJ2-1; 8 bases align to TRBD1. J gave up 5 bases and V 4 bases, and 7 bases lay outside the gene matches. The CDR3 consists of 15 residues. The V gene's germline CDR1 is LNHDA and CDR2 SQIVND (reference sequence). Drawing the rest from reference TRBV19 and TRBJ2-1, the complete variable domain is DGGITQSPKYLFRKEGQNVTLSCEQNLNHDAMYWYRQDPGQGLRLIYYSQIVNDFQKGDIAEGYSVSREKKESFPLTVTSAQKNPTAFYLCASSTGTGLNNEQFFGPGTRLTVL.